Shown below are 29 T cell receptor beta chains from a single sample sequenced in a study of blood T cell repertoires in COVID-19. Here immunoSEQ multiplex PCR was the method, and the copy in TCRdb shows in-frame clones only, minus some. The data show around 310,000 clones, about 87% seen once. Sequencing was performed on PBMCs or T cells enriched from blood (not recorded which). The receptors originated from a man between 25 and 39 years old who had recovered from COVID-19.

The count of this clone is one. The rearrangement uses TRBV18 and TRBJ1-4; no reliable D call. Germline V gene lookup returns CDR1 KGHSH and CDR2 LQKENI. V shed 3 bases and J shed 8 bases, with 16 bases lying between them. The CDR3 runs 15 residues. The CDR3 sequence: CASSPRPPSGEKLFF. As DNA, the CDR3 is TGTGCCAGCTCACCGAGGCCCCCAAGCGGGGAAAAACTGTTTTTT.

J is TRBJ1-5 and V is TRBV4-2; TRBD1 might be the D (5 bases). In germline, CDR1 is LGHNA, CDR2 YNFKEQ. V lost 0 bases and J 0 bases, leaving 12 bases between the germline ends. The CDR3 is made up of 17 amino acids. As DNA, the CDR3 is TGTGCCAGCAGCCAAGAAGTATCAGGGCATAGCAATCAGCCCCAGCATTTT. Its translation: CASSQEVSGHSNQPQHF.

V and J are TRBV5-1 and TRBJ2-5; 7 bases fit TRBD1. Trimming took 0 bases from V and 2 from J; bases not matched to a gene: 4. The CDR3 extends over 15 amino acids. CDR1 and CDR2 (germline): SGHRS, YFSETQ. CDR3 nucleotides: TGCGCCAGCAGCTTGGTAGGGGGCGTTCAAGAGACCCAGTACTTC. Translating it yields CASSLVGGVQETQYF.

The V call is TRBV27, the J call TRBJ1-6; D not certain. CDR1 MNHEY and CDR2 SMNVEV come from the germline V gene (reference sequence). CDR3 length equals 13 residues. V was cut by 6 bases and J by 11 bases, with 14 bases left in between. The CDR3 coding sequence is TGTGCCAGCAGACCTTCCGGGGTTGCACCCCTCCACTTT. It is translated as CASRPSGVAPLHF.

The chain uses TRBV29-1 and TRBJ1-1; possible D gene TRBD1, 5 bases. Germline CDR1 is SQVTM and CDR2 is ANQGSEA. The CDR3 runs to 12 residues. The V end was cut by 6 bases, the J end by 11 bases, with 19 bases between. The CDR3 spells CSVHSGGVGAFF. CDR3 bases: TGCAGCGTACACTCTGGGGGGGTAGGGGCTTTCTTT. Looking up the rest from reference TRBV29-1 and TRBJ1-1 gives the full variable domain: SAVISQKPSRDICQRGTSLTIQCQVDSQVTMMFWYRQQPGQSLTLIATANQGSEATYESGFVIDKFPISRPNLTFSTLTVSNMSPEDSSIYLCSVHSGGVGAFFGQGTRLTVV.

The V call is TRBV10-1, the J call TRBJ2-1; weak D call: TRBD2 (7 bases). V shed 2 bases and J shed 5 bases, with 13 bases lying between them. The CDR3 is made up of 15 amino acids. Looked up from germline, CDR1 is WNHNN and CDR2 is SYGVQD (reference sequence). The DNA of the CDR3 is TGCGCCAGCAGTGAGGGGAGGGGGGGACACAATGAGCAGTTCTTC. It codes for CASSEGRGGHNEQFF.

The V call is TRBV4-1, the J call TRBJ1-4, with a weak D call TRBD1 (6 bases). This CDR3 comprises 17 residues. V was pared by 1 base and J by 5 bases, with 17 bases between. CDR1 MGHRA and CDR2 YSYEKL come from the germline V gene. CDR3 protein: CASSQAWGGTRNEKLFF. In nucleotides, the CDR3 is TGCGCCAGCAGCCAAGCGTGGGGAGGGACACGAAATGAAAAACTGTTTTTT.

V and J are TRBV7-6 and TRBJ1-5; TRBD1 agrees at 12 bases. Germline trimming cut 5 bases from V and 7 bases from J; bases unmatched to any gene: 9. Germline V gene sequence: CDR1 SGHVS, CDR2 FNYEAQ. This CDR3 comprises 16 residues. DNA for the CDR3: TGTGCCAGCAGCACTGGGACAGGGGGCTTGGGGCAGCCCCAGCATTTT. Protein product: CASSTGTGGLGQPQHF.

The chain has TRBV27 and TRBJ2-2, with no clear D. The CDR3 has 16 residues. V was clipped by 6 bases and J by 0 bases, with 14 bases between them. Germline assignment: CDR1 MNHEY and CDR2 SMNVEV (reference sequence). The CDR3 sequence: CASSPLLFANTGELFF. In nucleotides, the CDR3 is TGTGCCAGCAGCCCCCTATTGTTCGCGAACACCGGGGAGCTGTTTTTT.

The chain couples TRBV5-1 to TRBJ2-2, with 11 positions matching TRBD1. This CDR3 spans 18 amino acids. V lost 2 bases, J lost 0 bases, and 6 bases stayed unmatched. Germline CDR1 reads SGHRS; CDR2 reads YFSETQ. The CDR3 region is CASSFQRTGGANTGELFF. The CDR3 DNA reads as TGCGCCAGCAGCTTCCAAAGGACAGGGGGCGCGAACACCGGGGAGCTGTTTTTT.

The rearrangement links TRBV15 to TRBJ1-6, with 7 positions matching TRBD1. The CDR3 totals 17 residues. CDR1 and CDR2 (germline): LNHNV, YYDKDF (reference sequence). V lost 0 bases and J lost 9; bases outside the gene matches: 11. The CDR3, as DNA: TGTGCCACCAGCAGAGATTGGGGACAGCGAGGGCCTTCACCCCTCCACTTT. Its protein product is CATSRDWGQRGPSPLHF.

Here the CDR3 reads CASSRTDSTDTQYF. For the CDR3, the DNA is TGTGCCAGCAGCCGAACTGATAGCACAGATACGCAGTATTTT. The chain links TRBV7-3 to TRBJ2-3, with D unclear. The CDR3 loop spans 14 amino acids. CDR1 and CDR2 from the germline V gene are SGHTA and FQGTGA. Deletions cut 5 bases from V and 0 bases from J, with 9 bases between.

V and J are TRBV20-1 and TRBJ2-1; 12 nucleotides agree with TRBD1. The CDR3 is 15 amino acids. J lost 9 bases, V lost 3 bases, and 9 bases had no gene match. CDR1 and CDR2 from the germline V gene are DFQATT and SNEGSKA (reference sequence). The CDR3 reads CSASTRDRGLGEQFF. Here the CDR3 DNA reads TGCAGTGCTAGTACTAGGGACAGGGGGCTAGGTGAGCAGTTCTTC.

The CDR3 DNA reads TGTGCCAGCAGCTGGGGCTGGGGGAACACTGAAGCTTTCTTT. This encodes CASSWGWGNTEAFF. The chain couples TRBV7-9 to TRBJ1-1; D perhaps matches TRBD1 (5 bases). Trimming removed 4 bases at V and 1 base at J, with 10 bases between. This CDR3 has 14 residues. Looked up from germline, CDR1 is SEHNR and CDR2 is FQNEAQ (reference sequence).

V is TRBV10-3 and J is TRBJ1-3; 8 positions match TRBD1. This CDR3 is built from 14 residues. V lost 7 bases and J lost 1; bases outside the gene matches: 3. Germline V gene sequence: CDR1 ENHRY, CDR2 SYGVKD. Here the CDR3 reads CAIKGQASGNTIYF. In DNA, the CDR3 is TGTGCCATCAAGGGACAGGCATCTGGAAACACCATATATTTT.

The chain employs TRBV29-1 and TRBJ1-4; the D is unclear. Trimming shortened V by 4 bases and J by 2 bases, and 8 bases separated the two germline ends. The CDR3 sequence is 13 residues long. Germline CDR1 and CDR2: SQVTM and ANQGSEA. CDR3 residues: CSVVSVTNEKLFF. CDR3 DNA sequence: TGCAGCGTTGTGTCCGTGACTAATGAAAAACTGTTTTTT.

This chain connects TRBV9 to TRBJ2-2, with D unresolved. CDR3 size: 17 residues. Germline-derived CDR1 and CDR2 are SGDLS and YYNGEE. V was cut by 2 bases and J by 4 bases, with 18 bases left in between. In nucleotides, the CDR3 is TGTGCCAGCAGCGTCGCACCATCAGGTGTTGGCACCGGGGAGCTGTTTTTT. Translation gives CASSVAPSGVGTGELFF.

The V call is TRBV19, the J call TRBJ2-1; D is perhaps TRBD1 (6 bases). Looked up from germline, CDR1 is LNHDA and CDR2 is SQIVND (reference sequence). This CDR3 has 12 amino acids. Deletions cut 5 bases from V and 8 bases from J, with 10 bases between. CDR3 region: CASSRTVYEQFF. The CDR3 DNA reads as TGTGCCAGTAGTCGGACAGTGTATGAGCAGTTCTTC.

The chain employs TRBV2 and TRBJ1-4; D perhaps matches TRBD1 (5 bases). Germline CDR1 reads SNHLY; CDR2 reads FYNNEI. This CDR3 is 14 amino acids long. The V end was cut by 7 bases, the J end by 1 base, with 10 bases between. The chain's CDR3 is CASTMTVTNEKLFF. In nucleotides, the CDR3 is TGTGCCAGCACGATGACAGTAACTAATGAAAAACTGTTTTTT.

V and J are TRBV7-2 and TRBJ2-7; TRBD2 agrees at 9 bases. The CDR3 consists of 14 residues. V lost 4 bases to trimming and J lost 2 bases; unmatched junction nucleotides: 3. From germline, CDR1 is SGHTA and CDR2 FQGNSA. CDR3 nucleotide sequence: TGTGCCAGCAGCTCCAGCGGGGGGCCCTACGAGCAGTACTTC. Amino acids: CASSSSGGPYEQYF.

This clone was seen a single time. The CDR3 loop is CSVVGSSGTGGEAFF. The CDR3 DNA reads as TGCAGCGTTGTGGGCAGTTCCGGGACAGGGGGTGAAGCTTTCTTT. The chain employs TRBV29-1 and TRBJ1-1, with TRBD1 matching over 11 bases. Germline V lookup: CDR1 SQVTM, CDR2 ANQGSEA. CDR3 length: 15 residues. J lost 7 bases, V lost 4 bases, and 11 bases had no gene match.

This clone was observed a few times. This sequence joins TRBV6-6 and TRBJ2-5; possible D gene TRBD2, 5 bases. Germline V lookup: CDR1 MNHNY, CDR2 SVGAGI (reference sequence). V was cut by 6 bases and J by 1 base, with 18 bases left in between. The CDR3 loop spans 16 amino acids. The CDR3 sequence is CASSQLGGLSQETQYF. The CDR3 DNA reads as TGTGCCAGCAGCCAACTGGGTGGACTGAGCCAAGAGACCCAGTACTTC.

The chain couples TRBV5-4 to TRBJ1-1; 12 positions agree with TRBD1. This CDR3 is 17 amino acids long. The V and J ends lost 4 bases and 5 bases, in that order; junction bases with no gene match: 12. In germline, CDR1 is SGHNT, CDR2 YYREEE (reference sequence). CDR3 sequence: CASSQTGTGGAGTEAFF. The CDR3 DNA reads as TGTGCCAGCAGCCAAACCGGGACAGGGGGCGCAGGTACTGAAGCTTTCTTT.

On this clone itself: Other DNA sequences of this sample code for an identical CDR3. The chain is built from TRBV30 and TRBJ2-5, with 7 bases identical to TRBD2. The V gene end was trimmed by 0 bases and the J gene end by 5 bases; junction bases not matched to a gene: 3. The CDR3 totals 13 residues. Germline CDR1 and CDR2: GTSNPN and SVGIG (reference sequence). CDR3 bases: TGTGCCTGGAGTGTGGGAGGGGTGGAGACCCAGTACTTC. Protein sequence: CAWSVGGVETQYF.

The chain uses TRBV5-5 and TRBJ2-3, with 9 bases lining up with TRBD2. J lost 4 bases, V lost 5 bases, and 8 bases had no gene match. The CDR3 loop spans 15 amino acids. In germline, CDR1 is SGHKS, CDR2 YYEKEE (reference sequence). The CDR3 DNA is TGTGCCAGCAGTTTCGGGACTAGCTCATCAGATACGCAGTATTTT. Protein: CASSFGTSSSDTQYF.

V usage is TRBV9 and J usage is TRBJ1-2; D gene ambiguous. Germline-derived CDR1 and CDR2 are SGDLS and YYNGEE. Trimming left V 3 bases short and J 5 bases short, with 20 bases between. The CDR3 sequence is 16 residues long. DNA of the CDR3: TGTGCCAGCAGCGGGTGGTCAGTGAACCATACGTATGGCTACACCTTC. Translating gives CASSGWSVNHTYGYTF.

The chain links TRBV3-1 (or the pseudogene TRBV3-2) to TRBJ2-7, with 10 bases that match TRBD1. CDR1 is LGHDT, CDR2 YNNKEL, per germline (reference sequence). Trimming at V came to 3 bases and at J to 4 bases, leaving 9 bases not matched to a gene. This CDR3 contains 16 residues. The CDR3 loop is CASSHPRDRGVYEQYF. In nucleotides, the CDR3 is TGTGCCAGCAGCCATCCCCGGGACAGGGGTGTGTACGAGCAGTACTTC.

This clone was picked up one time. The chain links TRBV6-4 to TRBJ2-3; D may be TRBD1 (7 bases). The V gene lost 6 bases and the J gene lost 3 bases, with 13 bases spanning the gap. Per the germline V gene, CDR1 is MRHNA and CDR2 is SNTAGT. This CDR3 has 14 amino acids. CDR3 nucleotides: TGTGCCAGCAGGGAGGGGGCGAGGACAGATACGCAGTATTTT. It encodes CASREGARTDTQYF.

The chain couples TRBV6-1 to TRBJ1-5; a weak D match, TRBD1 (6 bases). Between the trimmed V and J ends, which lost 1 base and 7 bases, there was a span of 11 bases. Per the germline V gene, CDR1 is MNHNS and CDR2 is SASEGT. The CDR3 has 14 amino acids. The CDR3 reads CASSEVDSFQPQHF. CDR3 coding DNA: TGTGCCAGCAGTGAAGTGGACAGTTTCCAGCCCCAGCATTTT.